In this sample, the clone carrying this T cell receptor beta chain turned up many times. The antigen is unknown. Together with a sample-barcoded 5' primer, a J-beta primer mix was included in a second PCR lasting about 6 to 12 cycles. MiXCR was run by TCRdb on the 5' RACE reads, yielding one entry per CDR3 protein. Among 800,000 or so distinct CDR3 sequences listed, around 68% were seen once. This sample stems from a study of blood T cells in healthy people across ages. The CDR3 spans 16 residues. Germline CDR1 and CDR2: LNHNV and YYDKDF (reference sequence). With 0 bases removed from V and 2 bases from J, the gap between germline ends came to 12 bases. Study results and caveats: Older age coincided with a roughly linear decline in TCR beta diversity per million T cells. The study found more naive CD4+ cells and higher diversity in long-lived than aged donors.

The chain carries TRBV15 and TRBJ2-3, with D possibly matching TRBD2 (5 bases). This TCR was recovered from a man aged 25-45 years in good health. The sample consisted of blood. Written as DNA, the CDR3 is TGTGCCACCAGCAGAGATCGGGGAGTTTTCACAGATACGCAGTATTTT. This encodes CATSRDRGVFTDTQYF.